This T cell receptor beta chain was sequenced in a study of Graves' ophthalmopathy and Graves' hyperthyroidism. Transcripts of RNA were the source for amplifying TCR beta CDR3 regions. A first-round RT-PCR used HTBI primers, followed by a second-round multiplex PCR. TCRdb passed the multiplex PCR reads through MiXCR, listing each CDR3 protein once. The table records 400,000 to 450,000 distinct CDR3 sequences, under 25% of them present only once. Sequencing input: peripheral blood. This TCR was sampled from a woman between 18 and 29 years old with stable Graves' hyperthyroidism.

The CDR3 spells CASSQDRRWTEAFF. The DNA for the CDR3 is TGTGCCAGCAGCCAGGACAGGAGATGGACTGAAGCTTTCTTT. The chain uses TRBV12-3 or TRBV12-4 and TRBJ1-1; 7 nucleotides align to TRBD1. The ends lost 6 bases at V and 5 bases at J; junction bases unmatched: 9. This CDR3 region has 14 residues.